These 21 T cell receptor beta chains were all obtained from the same sample, sequenced in a study of blood T cell repertoires in COVID-19. Profiled with immunoSEQ multiplex PCR; TCRdb holds only in-frame clones, not every one. The table has about 41,000 clones, 85% to 90% seen once; the top ten hold approximately 4.9%. The sequencing input was peripheral blood. Source of these receptors: a human donor in a cohort sampled during active COVID-19.

This chain links TRBV5-4 with TRBJ1-1; tentative D call: TRBD1 (6 bases). Per germline, CDR1 SGHNT and CDR2 YYREEE (reference sequence). The CDR3 has 15 amino acids. The V end lost 3 bases, the J end lost 1 base, and 13 bases lay between the germline ends. Written as DNA, the CDR3 is TGTGCCAGCAGCTCAAGACAGGCGGGGAACACTGAAGCTTTCTTT. It translates to CASSSRQAGNTEAFF.

The V gene is TRBV27, the J gene TRBJ1-1, with TRBD1 matching over 8 bases. This CDR3 comprises 14 residues. Germline CDR1 MNHEY, CDR2 SMNVEV (reference sequence). Trimming took 3 bases from V and 1 from J; bases not matched to a gene: 1. As DNA, the CDR3 is TGTGCCAGCAGTTTTGGGACAGGGAACACTGAAGCTTTCTTT. It translates to CASSFGTGNTEAFF.

This clone was counted once. This chain links TRBV11-2 with TRBJ2-1; D is perhaps TRBD2 (5 bases). Germline lookup yields CDR1 SGHAT and CDR2 FQNNGV. This CDR3 has 12 residues. Trimming took off 3 bases at V and 7 bases at J, with 7 bases between the two ends. DNA for the CDR3: TGTGCCAGCAGCTTTAGAGGGAATGAGCAGTTCTTC. Translated: CASSFRGNEQFF.

The chain joins TRBV9 to TRBJ2-7, with TRBD2 matching 11 bases. J lost 7 bases, V lost 4 bases, and 10 bases had no gene match. This CDR3 comprises 15 residues. The germline gives CDR1 SGDLS, CDR2 YYNGEE. The CDR3: CASSPGTSGFWEQYF. The CDR3 DNA follows: TGTGCCAGCAGCCCCGGGACTAGCGGTTTTTGGGAGCAGTACTTC. The whole variable domain, remainder taken from reference TRBV9 and TRBJ2-7, is DSGVTQTPKHLITATGQRVTLRCSPRSGDLSVYWYQQSLDQGLQFLIQYYNGEERAKGNILERFSAQQFPDLHSELNLSSLELGDSALYFCASSPGTSGFWEQYFGPGTRLTVT.

V gene TRBV6-2 or TRBV6-3 combines with J gene TRBJ1-2; possible D gene TRBD1, 5 bases. V was cut by 2 bases and J by 7 bases, with 17 bases left in between. Germline V gene lookup returns CDR1 MNHEY and CDR2 SVGEGT. The CDR3 has 15 residues. In DNA form, the CDR3 reads TGTGCCAGCAGTTACGGGGCAGGGTGGGGTTCTGGCTACACCTTC. Translated: CASSYGAGWGSGYTF.

As DNA, the CDR3 is TGTGCCGCCAACGAGGGGAGGGACACTGAAGCTTTCTTT. This encodes CAANEGRDTEAFF. The chain combines TRBV10-3 with TRBJ1-1; possible D gene TRBD1, 5 bases. With 11 bases removed from V and 3 bases from J, the gap between germline ends came to 16 bases. Germline loops: CDR1 ENHRY, CDR2 SYGVKD. The CDR3 is made up of 13 amino acids.

The chain is built from TRBV27 and TRBJ2-7; 8 bases match TRBD2. The CDR3 is made up of 15 amino acids. Germline CDR1 and CDR2: MNHEY and SMNVEV (reference sequence). The V and J ends lost 2 bases and 4 bases, in that order; junction bases with no gene match: 7. CDR3 coding DNA: TGTGCCAGCAGTTTAAAAGCGGGAGAAATTTACGAGCAGTACTTC. Translating it yields CASSLKAGEIYEQYF.

The chain is built from TRBV24-1 and TRBJ1-2, with D possibly being TRBD1 (6 bases). V shed 7 bases and J shed 0 bases, with 14 bases lying between them. This CDR3 region has 15 residues. From germline, CDR1 is KGHDR and CDR2 SFDVKD. CDR3 amino acids: CATSLRQVPNYGYTF. CDR3 DNA sequence: TGTGCCACCAGCCTCCGACAGGTCCCTAACTATGGCTACACCTTC.

The chain has TRBV19 and TRBJ2-5; TRBD2 matches at 12 bases. Near its end, the DNA agrees better with TRBJ2-7, so the J call may be wrong. This CDR3 region has 15 residues. Germline loops: CDR1 LNHDA, CDR2 SQIVND (reference sequence). This CDR3 reads CASSIATSGSYEQYF. The CDR3 DNA follows: TGTGCCAGTAGTATTGCGACTAGCGGGAGCTACGAGCAGTACTTC.

This CDR3 reads CAYLTGTNYGYTF. CDR3 sequence (DNA): TGTGCCTACTTAACAGGGACGAACTATGGCTACACCTTC. The genes are TRBV30 and TRBJ1-2, with TRBD1 as a possible D gene (6 bases). Germline lookup yields CDR1 GTSNPN and CDR2 SVGIG (reference sequence). With 7 bases removed from V and 2 bases from J, the gap between germline ends came to 14 bases. The CDR3 is made up of 13 amino acids.

The chain is built from TRBV24-1 and TRBJ2-3; the match to TRBD2 covers 13 bases. The germline gives CDR1 KGHDR, CDR2 SFDVKD. With V trimmed by 8 bases and J by 5 bases, 6 bases remained unmatched. The CDR3 has 15 residues. The CDR3 nucleotides read TGTGCCACCAATGGACTAGCGGGAGTGGGAGATACGCAGTATTTT. Translating it yields CATNGLAGVGDTQYF.

This clone was seen only once. V usage is TRBV3-1 (or the pseudogene TRBV3-2) and J usage is TRBJ1-1, with 10 bases that match TRBD1. This CDR3 is built from 15 residues. With V trimmed by 7 bases and J by 3 bases, 8 bases remained unmatched. Germline V CDR1 and CDR2: LGHDT, YNNKEL (reference sequence). The CDR3 bases are TGTGCCAGCACCACGCTGGGGACAGGGGACACTGAAGCTTTCTTT. Its translation: CASTTLGTGDTEAFF.

The V and J genes are TRBV5-4 and TRBJ2-1, with D possibly TRBD1 on 5 matching bases. From germline, CDR1 is SGHNT and CDR2 YYREEE (reference sequence). The germline V and J ends were trimmed by 4 bases and 13 bases, with 15 bases remaining between them. The CDR3 runs 12 residues. The CDR3 DNA is TGTGCCAGCAGCCCTGGTAGTCAGGGACAGTTCTTC. Residues: CASSPGSQGQFF. Drawing the rest from reference TRBV5-4 and TRBJ2-1, the complete variable domain is ETGVTQSPTHLIKTRGQQVTLRCSSQSGHNTVSWYQQALGQGPQFIFQYYREEENGRGNFPPRFSGLQFPNYSSELNVNALELDDSALYLCASSPGSQGQFFGPGTRLTVL.

The J gene is TRBJ1-2, the V gene TRBV3-1 (or the pseudogene TRBV3-2), with D tentatively TRBD1 (5 bases). V gave up 0 bases and J gave up 4 bases, with 9 bases separating them. This CDR3 spans 14 amino acids. Germline V gene lookup returns CDR1 LGHDT and CDR2 YNNKEL (reference sequence). The CDR3 reads CASSQDRVGYGYTF. The CDR3 coding sequence is TGTGCCAGCAGCCAAGACAGGGTAGGCTATGGCTACACCTTC.

In this sample, this clone turned up once. The V and J genes are TRBV10-3 and TRBJ1-1, with 9 bases lining up with TRBD1. This CDR3 has 13 residues. Germline V gene data show CDR1 as ENHRY and CDR2 as SYGVKD. Trimming removed 6 bases from V and 2 bases from J; junction bases left unmatched: 1. CDR3 region: CAIRGQGNTEAFF. The CDR3 nucleotides read TGTGCCATCAGGGGACAGGGCAACACTGAAGCTTTCTTT.

The chain combines TRBV7-6 with TRBJ2-1; perhaps TRBD2 as D (5 bases). The CDR3 runs to 15 residues. Trimming removed 7 bases at V and 0 bases at J, with 13 bases between. Germline CDR1 SGHVS, CDR2 FNYEAQ. The CDR3 DNA sequence: TGTGCCAGCACCCTGAGCGGAAGCTCCTACAATGAGCAGTTCTTC. It is translated as CASTLSGSSYNEQFF.

The chain is built from TRBV18 and TRBJ2-1; a possible D gene is TRBD2 (5 bases). The length of the CDR3 is 19 residues. V lost 1 base and J 5 bases, leaving 24 bases between the germline ends. Germline CDR1 reads KGHSH; CDR2 reads LQKENI. CDR3: CASSPQTPPLASGDNEQFF. In nucleotides, the CDR3 is TGTGCCAGCTCACCACAGACTCCACCTCTAGCTTCTGGGGACAATGAGCAGTTCTTC.

The chain links TRBV19 to TRBJ2-1, with TRBD1 matching over 7 bases. The junction had 8 bases not matched to a gene; V was cut back by 6 bases and J by 0 bases. CDR1 and CDR2 from the germline V gene are LNHDA and SQIVND (reference sequence). There are 16 residues in the CDR3. In nucleotides, the CDR3 is TGTGCCAGTAGGCCTCTCAGGGGGAGCTCCTACAATGAGCAGTTCTTC. Its protein is CASRPLRGSSYNEQFF.

The chain couples TRBV2 to TRBJ2-7; 7 nucleotides agree with TRBD1. The CDR3 runs 13 residues. In germline, CDR1 is SNHLY, CDR2 FYNNEI. V was clipped by 7 bases and J by 3 bases; unmatched bases: 6. The CDR3 DNA sequence: TGTGCCAGCACCCTAGACAGGGACTACGAGCAGTACTTC. It codes for CASTLDRDYEQYF.

This clone appeared a few times. V usage is TRBV9 and J usage is TRBJ2-1; 10 bases are a match to TRBD2. This CDR3 comprises 20 residues. CDR1 SGDLS and CDR2 YYNGEE come from the germline V gene. The junction had 21 bases not matched to a gene; V was cut back by 4 bases and J by 5 bases. Here the CDR3 reads CASSPHKGFGWTSGNNEQFF. CDR3 nucleotides: TGTGCCAGCAGCCCCCACAAGGGGTTCGGGTGGACTAGCGGCAACAATGAGCAGTTCTTC. Filled out from reference TRBV9 and TRBJ2-1, the complete variable domain reads DSGVTQTPKHLITATGQRVTLRCSPRSGDLSVYWYQQSLDQGLQFLIQYYNGEERAKGNILERFSAQQFPDLHSELNLSSLELGDSALYFCASSPHKGFGWTSGNNEQFFGPGTRLTVL.

The chain employs TRBV3-1 (or the pseudogene TRBV3-2) and TRBJ2-1, with D perhaps TRBD2 (6 bases). The CDR3 is made up of 13 amino acids. The V gene's germline CDR1 is LGHDT and CDR2 YNNKEL (reference sequence). V lost 5 bases and J lost 4, with 9 bases in between. The CDR3 nucleotides are TGTGCCAGCAGCGCGGGACTTTACAATGAGCAGTTCTTC. As protein: CASSAGLYNEQFF.